One sample yielded the 12 T cell receptor beta chains listed below, sequenced in a study of T cell responses to AZD1222 COVID-19 vaccine. Sequencing was performed with immunoSEQ multiplex PCR; in TCRdb, only in-frame clones are kept and a portion is missing. The data contain approximately 90,000 clones, roughly 92% of them seen just once; the ten biggest clones take up approximately 12%. The sample consisted of peripheral blood, taken on day 0 of AZD1222 vaccination. These receptors were obtained from an adult in good health.

This clone was observed a single time. V is TRBV9 and J is TRBJ1-1; 9 positions agree with TRBD1. V dropped 3 bases and J dropped 4; count of bases not matched to a gene: 4. Germline loops: CDR1 SGDLS, CDR2 YYNGEE. The length of the CDR3 is 14 residues. CDR3: CASSAQGALTEAFF. The CDR3 DNA sequence: TGTGCCAGCAGCGCACAGGGGGCCCTCACTGAAGCTTTCTTT. Using reference TRBV9 and TRBJ1-1 for the parts outside the CDR3, the full variable domain is DSGVTQTPKHLITATGQRVTLRCSPRSGDLSVYWYQQSLDQGLQFLIQYYNGEERAKGNILERFSAQQFPDLHSELNLSSLELGDSALYFCASSAQGALTEAFFGQGTRLTVV.

The chain joins TRBV30 to TRBJ1-1; D remains ambiguous. The CDR3 loop spans 12 amino acids. V was shortened by 1 base and J by 5 bases, with 8 bases between the two germline ends. Looked up from germline, CDR1 is GTSNPN and CDR2 is SVGIG (reference sequence). CDR3 residues: CAWSEGFTEAFF. The CDR3 DNA follows: TGTGCCTGGAGTGAGGGATTTACTGAAGCTTTCTTT.

This chain connects TRBV10-3 to TRBJ2-3, with D perhaps TRBD2 (6 bases). V was trimmed by 7 bases and J by 0 bases, leaving 8 bases between them. Germline loops: CDR1 ENHRY, CDR2 SYGVKD. This CDR3 spans 13 amino acids. CDR3 DNA sequence: TGTGCCATCATGGCGGGAAGCACAGATACGCAGTATTTT. It encodes CAIMAGSTDTQYF.

In its sample, this clone was seen a few times. The genes are TRBV12-5 and TRBJ1-2; the match to TRBD1 covers 9 bases. Germline V gives CDR1 LGHNT, CDR2 FRNRAP. This CDR3 has 14 residues. V lost 3 bases and J lost 8; bases outside the gene matches: 7. The CDR3 DNA sequence: TGTGCTAGTGGTTTAGGGACAGGGTTTGGCGGCTACACCTTC. It specifies CASGLGTGFGGYTF.

V usage is TRBV11-3 and J usage is TRBJ1-4, with a tentative D call TRBD1 (5 bases). The germline gives CDR1 SGHNT, CDR2 YENEEA. Trimming cost V 5 bases and J 8 bases, with 12 bases left between them. This CDR3 has 13 residues. In nucleotides, the CDR3 is TGTGCCAGCAGCGTACAGGAAGGCGAAAAACTGTTTTTT. Its translation is CASSVQEGEKLFF.

The chain links TRBV5-1 to TRBJ2-2; 11 bases line up with TRBD2. Per germline, CDR1 SGHRS and CDR2 YFSETQ. J was trimmed by 7 bases and V by 4 bases; bases with no gene match: 9. CDR3 length: 16 amino acids. The CDR3 loop is CASSGRLAGSGGELFF. The CDR3 nucleotides read TGCGCCAGCAGCGGGCGACTAGCGGGGTCCGGCGGGGAGCTGTTTTTT. The full variable domain, in which reference TRBV5-1 and TRBJ2-2 provide the parts outside the CDR3, is KAGVTQTPRYLIKTRGQQVTLSCSPISGHRSVSWYQQTPGQGLQFLFEYFSETQRNKGNFPGRFSGRQFSNSRSEMNVSTLELGDSALYLCASSGRLAGSGGELFFGEGSRLTVL.

V gene TRBV9 combines with J gene TRBJ2-1, with 10 positions matching TRBD2. Germline assignment: CDR1 SGDLS and CDR2 YYNGEE. The V gene end was trimmed by 0 bases and the J gene end by 5 bases; junction bases not matched to a gene: 8. The CDR3 contains 17 residues. This chain's CDR3 is CASSVDPRTSGNNEQFF. DNA for the CDR3: TGTGCCAGCAGCGTAGACCCTAGGACTAGCGGCAACAATGAGCAGTTCTTC.

The chain joins TRBV27 to TRBJ1-1; D remains unclear. This CDR3 is 13 amino acids long. Trimming removed 3 bases from V and 1 base from J, with 6 bases in between. CDR1 and CDR2 (germline): MNHEY, SMNVEV (reference sequence). In nucleotides, the CDR3 is TGTGCCAGCAGTTTGGGCAGGAACACTGAAGCTTTCTTT. Its protein product is CASSLGRNTEAFF.

The rearrangement uses TRBV3-1 (or the pseudogene TRBV3-2) and TRBJ1-1; D perhaps matches TRBD1 (6 bases). Per the germline V gene, CDR1 is LGHDT and CDR2 is YNNKEL (reference sequence). V lost 4 bases and J 1 base, leaving 16 bases between the germline ends. The CDR3 sequence is 16 residues long. The DNA of the CDR3 is TGTGCCAGCAGCCCCCCAGGGGCAGGGGAGAACACTGAAGCTTTCTTT. It is translated as CASSPPGAGENTEAFF.

The chain has TRBV5-8 and TRBJ2-7; D gene ambiguous. This CDR3 has 16 residues. Trimming pared 6 bases from V and 4 bases from J, leaving 23 bases between. CDR1 and CDR2 from the germline V gene are SGHTS and YDEGEE. The CDR3 bases are TGTGCCAGCACCCTTCCCCTTGTTGGCCTAACGTACGAGCAGTACTTC. It is translated as CASTLPLVGLTYEQYF.

The chain is built from TRBV7-8 and TRBJ1-4; D not certain. V lost 1 base and J 4 bases, leaving 19 bases between the germline ends. CDR1 and CDR2 (germline): SGHVS, FQNEAQ. This CDR3 is built from 18 residues. In DNA, the CDR3 is TGTGCCAGCAGCTTAGGGCTCTTATCGACAAGAAATAATGAAAAACTGTTTTTT. Amino acid sequence: CASSLGLLSTRNNEKLFF.

The J gene is TRBJ2-5, the V gene TRBV3-1 (or the pseudogene TRBV3-2); D is uncertain. Trimming shortened V by 0 bases and J by 1 base, and 6 bases separated the two germline ends. The CDR3 totals 14 residues. Germline V gives CDR1 LGHDT, CDR2 YNNKEL (reference sequence). CDR3 residues: CASSQEVSQETQYF. CDR3 nucleotides: TGTGCCAGCAGCCAAGAGGTCTCCCAAGAGACCCAGTACTTC.